These 18 T cell receptor beta chains were all obtained from the same sample, sequenced in a study of vaccination and CD4 T cells after COVID-19. Sequenced with the Oncomine TCR Beta short-read assay was DNA taken from cultured CD4+ T cells. A single record per CDR3 protein comes from TCRdb applying MiXCR to the PCR reads. The sample contains 13,000 or so distinct CDR3 sequences, around 56% of which appear only once. The treatment is: roughly 10-day PBMC culture with coronavirus spike peptide pools or control peptides (ViraFEST assay). What these receptors recognize is not known. Source: cultured CD4+ T cells from blood, taken after SARS-CoV-2 vaccination. The receptors shown here come from a human donor with COVID-19.

V gene TRBV6-2 or TRBV6-3 combines with J gene TRBJ1-1, with D unclear. The germline gives CDR1 MNHEY, CDR2 SVGEGT. CDR3 length: 14 residues. The V end lost 2 bases, the J end lost 2 bases, and 9 bases lay between the germline ends. CDR3 amino acids: CASSYQIGNTEAFF. The CDR3 DNA reads as TGTGCCAGCAGTTACCAGATAGGAAACACTGAAGCTTTCTTT.

The chain combines TRBV20-1 with TRBJ1-2, with D unclear. Trimming left V 0 bases short and J 8 bases short, with 19 bases between. The germline gives CDR1 DFQATT, CDR2 SNEGSKA (reference sequence). The CDR3 totals 15 residues. The CDR3 region is CSARDVKGPVYGYTF. In DNA form, the CDR3 reads TGCAGTGCTAGAGATGTGAAGGGCCCAGTCTACGGCTACACCTTC.

The J gene is TRBJ1-6, the V gene TRBV24-1, with TRBD1 matching over 9 bases. The germline gives CDR1 KGHDR, CDR2 SFDVKD. After removal of 4 bases from V and 7 bases from J, the junction contained 4 bases not matched to a gene. This CDR3 comprises 15 residues. For the CDR3, the DNA is TGTGCCACCAGTGACTCACAGGGGGCAAATTCACCCCTCCACTTT. Translation gives CATSDSQGANSPLHF.

This clonotype is medium-sized (0.01 to 0.1%) by share. The chain has TRBV20-1 and TRBJ1-2; D is unclear. The V and J ends lost 0 bases and 7 bases respectively, with 21 bases between them. This CDR3 contains 16 residues. Germline V gene lookup returns CDR1 DFQATT and CDR2 SNEGSKA (reference sequence). The CDR3 DNA reads as TGCAGTGCTAGAGACCCTCTAGAGGGTTCAGATCGTGGCTACACCTTC. Its translation: CSARDPLEGSDRGYTF.

The chain combines TRBV20-1 with TRBJ2-2; TRBD2 aligns across 10 bases. The germline CDR1 and CDR2 sequences are DFQATT and SNEGSKA (reference sequence). The J segment lost 5 bases and the V segment lost 0 bases, leaving 6 bases of the junction unmatched. CDR3 length: 16 amino acids. CDR3 sequence: CSARDPKLAGTGELFF. The CDR3 region has the DNA TGCAGTGCTAGAGATCCTAAACTAGCGGGGACCGGGGAGCTGTTTTTT.

The V gene is TRBV20-1, the J gene TRBJ2-7; D is perhaps TRBD1 (5 bases). Germline assignment: CDR1 DFQATT and CDR2 SNEGSKA (reference sequence). This CDR3 comprises 16 residues. Trimming took off 0 bases at V and 1 base at J, with 16 bases between the two ends. The CDR3 DNA reads as TGCAGTGCTAGAGATCACCACAGGTCCCCTTCCTACGAGCAGTACTTC. Its translation: CSARDHHRSPSYEQYF.

The chain employs TRBV12-5 and TRBJ2-6; D ambiguous. The germline gives CDR1 LGHNT, CDR2 FRNRAP. V shed 0 bases and J shed 1 base, with 7 bases lying between them. The CDR3 runs to 16 residues. The CDR3 sequence is CASGLVIRSGANVLTF. DNA of the CDR3: TGTGCTAGTGGTTTGGTAATACGTTCTGGGGCCAACGTCCTGACTTTC.

The chain employs TRBV20-1 and TRBJ1-5; D may be TRBD1 (5 bases). V lost 3 bases, J lost 7 bases, and 16 bases lay in between. Germline CDR1 is DFQATT and CDR2 is SNEGSKA (reference sequence). The length of the CDR3 is 14 residues. CDR3 sequence: CSASPRGRDQPQHF. The CDR3 DNA sequence: TGCAGTGCTAGTCCACGGGGGAGGGACCAGCCCCAGCATTTT.

The V and J genes are TRBV20-1 and TRBJ1-5; 8 bases are a match to TRBD1. Germline assignment: CDR1 DFQATT and CDR2 SNEGSKA (reference sequence). The CDR3 loop spans 14 amino acids. Trimming took 3 bases from V and 3 from J; bases not matched to a gene: 4. This CDR3 is CSARKQGDNQPQHF. Written as DNA, the CDR3 is TGCAGTGCTAGGAAACAGGGGGACAATCAGCCCCAGCATTTT.

V gene TRBV11-2 combines with J gene TRBJ2-7; possible D gene TRBD2, 6 bases. The germline V gene has CDR1 SGHAT and CDR2 FQNNGV. The CDR3 runs 12 residues. Trimming took 6 bases from V and 2 from J, leaving 8 bases between them. CDR3 nucleotide sequence: TGTGCCAGCAGGCGGGGCCCCTACGAGCAGTACTTC. Its protein product is CASRRGPYEQYF.

The chain uses TRBV24-1 and TRBJ2-4, with unresolved D. Germline CDR1 and CDR2: KGHDR and SFDVKD. The CDR3 contains 13 residues. Trimming removed 5 bases from V and 12 bases from J, with 16 bases in between. The CDR3, as DNA: TGTGCCACCAGTGGGACGGATCGCCATCATCAGTACTTC. Translation gives CATSGTDRHHQYF.

This clonotype was seen once. This chain joins TRBV4-2 and TRBJ1-5; D not resolved. The CDR3 runs to 15 residues. V was cut by 4 bases and J by 0 bases, with 10 bases left in between. CDR1 is LGHNA and CDR2 is YNFKEQ in the germline V gene. CDR3 DNA sequence: TGTGCCAGCAGCCGCAACCCGGATAGCAATCAGCCCCAGCATTTT. The encoded protein is CASSRNPDSNQPQHF.

This clonotype occurred a few times. CDR3 nucleotide sequence: TGCAGTGCTAGAGAGGGGAATAGCAATCAGCCCCAGCATTTT. This encodes CSAREGNSNQPQHF. The J gene is TRBJ1-5, the V gene TRBV20-1; D is unclear. The CDR3 length is 14 residues. Per germline, CDR1 DFQATT and CDR2 SNEGSKA (reference sequence). The V end was cut by 0 bases, the J end by 0 bases, with 6 bases between.

This clonotype turned up a few times. The V gene is TRBV7-2, the J gene TRBJ1-1; 7 nucleotides match TRBD1. The germline V gene encodes CDR1 SGHTA and CDR2 FQGNSA. The junction had 7 bases not matched to a gene; V was cut back by 3 bases and J by 0 bases. The CDR3 covers 16 residues. CDR3 DNA: TGTGCCAGCAGCTTTGGGACAGCAAGTATGAACACTGAAGCTTTCTTT. This gives the protein CASSFGTASMNTEAFF.

The chain recombines TRBV19 with TRBJ1-5; the match to TRBD1 covers 7 bases. The CDR3 covers 16 residues. Trimming took 1 base from V and 6 from J; bases not matched to a gene: 9. Germline V gene data show CDR1 as LNHDA and CDR2 as SQIVND (reference sequence). CDR3 bases: TGTGCCAGTAGTATAGTTCCGACAGGGTCGGGTCAGCCCCAGCATTTT. Its translation is CASSIVPTGSGQPQHF.

This clonotype showed up just a few times. The chain recombines TRBV19 with TRBJ1-2; 7 positions match TRBD1. Trimming at V came to 5 bases and at J to 5 bases, leaving 2 bases not matched to a gene. The CDR3 is 12 amino acids. Germline V gene data show CDR1 as LNHDA and CDR2 as SQIVND (reference sequence). CDR3 in DNA: TGTGCCAGTAGTCTGACAGGGTATGGCTACACCTTC. It encodes CASSLTGYGYTF.

This clonotype was observed a few times. V gene TRBV7-2 combines with J gene TRBJ2-7; 9 positions agree with TRBD1. V lost 3 bases and J lost 5; bases outside the gene matches: 8. This CDR3 comprises 15 residues. Germline V gene data show CDR1 as SGHTA and CDR2 as FQGNSA. The CDR3 region has the DNA TGTGCCAGCAGCTTCATGGGGACAGGGAACCACGAGCAGTACTTC. This codes for CASSFMGTGNHEQYF.

The chain uses TRBV10-2 and TRBJ1-2, with no clear D. CDR1 and CDR2 (germline): WSHSY, SAAADI. The ends were cut back, 5 bases at V and 9 bases at J, with 13 bases in the middle. This CDR3 has 12 residues. DNA of the CDR3: TGCGCCAGCAGTCAGGTCGCTATTCGCTACACCTTC. It specifies CASSQVAIRYTF.